A selection of T cell receptor beta chains follows, all from one sample in a study of OX40 agonist ivuxolimab in advanced cancers. Produced via immunoSEQ multiplex PCR; TCRdb's table is partial and in-frame only. The data show under 85,000 clones, 85% to 90% seen once. Sequences were derived from CD4+ or CD8+ T cells sorted from blood, sampled in a trial of the OX40 agonist ivuxolimab. The receptor source for this set is an adult with an advanced solid tumor such as melanoma, head and neck, liver or kidney cancer. CDR3s include the opening cysteine and the closing phenylalanine or tryptophan. A D gene is named only where the DNA matches it firmly. The listing skips clone size in some rows; elsewhere it reads once, few, many or a size class.

TRBV5-8	NA	TRBJ1-5	TRBD1	CASSPTGIVIQPQHF	TGTGCCAGCAGCCCGACAGGGATCGTGATTCAGCCCCAGCATTTT
TRBV30	NA	TRBJ2-5	NA	CAWSETDNKETQYF	TGTGCCTGGAGTGAGACAGATAACAAAGAGACCCAGTACTTC
TRBV28	NA	TRBJ1-2	TRBD1	CASSLTWTGNYGYTF	TGTGCCAGCAGTCTCACATGGACAGGGAACTATGGCTACACCTTC
TRBV5-1	NA	TRBJ2-1	NA	CASSLAIVSGPYNEQFF	TGCGCCAGCAGCTTGGCCATTGTCTCGGGGCCCTACAATGAGCAGTTCTTC
TRBV11-2	once	TRBJ1-1	NA	CASSLGGDMNTEAFF	TGTGCCAGCTCCCTCGGGGGGGACATGAACACTGAAGCTTTCTTT
TRBV7-9	NA	TRBJ2-1	TRBD2	CASSSTVRLAGRYNEQFF	TGTGCCAGCAGCTCGACGGTTCGACTAGCGGGGCGTTACAATGAGCAGTTCTTC
TRBV7-8	NA	TRBJ2-1	NA	CASNDRFNEQFF	TGTGCCAGCAATGACCGATTCAATGAGCAGTTCTTC
TRBV5-1	once	TRBJ1-4	NA	CASSLDAGGREKLFF	TGCGCCAGCAGCTTGGACGCAGGTGGAAGAGAAAAACTGTTTTTT
TRBV7-2	NA	TRBJ2-5	TRBD2	CASSLVDGRQETQYF	TGTGCCAGCAGCTTAGTGGACGGGAGGCAAGAGACCCAGTACTTC
TRBV30	NA	TRBJ1-6	NA	CAWSVRKGSATPLHF	TGTGCCTGGAGTGTACGCAAAGGGTCGGCGACACCCCTCCACTTT
TRBV4-3	few	TRBJ2-1	NA	CASSQTFFPSNEQFF	TGCGCCAGCAGCCAAACATTCTTCCCGTCCAATGAGCAGTTCTTC
TRBV11-2	NA	TRBJ1-1	NA	CASSLDPSGNTEAFF	TGTGCCAGCAGCTTAGATCCGTCAGGGAACACTGAAGCTTTCTTT
TRBV18	NA	TRBJ2-5	NA	CASSPGVSETQYF	TGTGCCAGCTCACCCGGGGTATCGGAGACCCAGTACTTC
TRBV5-5	NA	TRBJ1-3	NA	CASSRDGGTGNTIYF	TGTGCCAGCAGCCGGGACGGAGGCACTGGAAACACCATATATTTT
TRBV5-6	NA	TRBJ1-2	NA	CASSLAGDPNYGYTF	TGTGCCAGCAGCTTGGCCGGGGACCCGAACTATGGCTACACCTTC
TRBV10-2	NA	TRBJ1-4	NA	CASSEYYGRFNEKLFF	TGCGCCAGCAGTGAGTACTATGGCAGATTTAATGAAAAACTGTTTTTT
TRBV10-3	NA	TRBJ2-7	NA	CASGGRAYEQYF	TGTGCCTCCGGCGGCAGGGCCTACGAGCAGTACTTC
TRBV6-5	once	TRBJ2-7	TRBD1	CATPDRASYEQYF	TGTGCCACTCCGGACAGGGCCTCCTACGAGCAGTACTTC
TRBV7-9	NA	TRBJ1-1	NA	CASSLARTENTEAFF	TGTGCCAGCAGCTTAGCGAGGACAGAGAACACTGAAGCTTTCTTT
TRBV19	NA	TRBJ1-3	NA	CASSATSGNTIYF	TGTGCCAGTAGTGCCACCTCTGGAAACACCATATATTTT
TRBV7-2	NA	TRBJ2-1	TRBD1	CASSRDRAHEQFF	TGTGCCAGCAGTCGCGACAGGGCTCATGAGCAGTTCTTC
TRBV5-4	NA	TRBJ2-3	TRBD1	CASSLGQGAGRQYF	TGTGCCAGCAGCTTGGGACAGGGGGCAGGGAGGCAGTATTTT
TRBV29-1	NA	TRBJ1-3	NA	CSVEGGGNTIYF	TGCAGCGTAGAAGGAGGGGGAAACACCATATATTTT
TRBV27	NA	TRBJ2-1	NA	CASSLREGGIGQFF	TGTGCCAGCAGTTTGAGAGAGGGGGGAATTGGGCAGTTCTTC
TRBV30	NA	TRBJ2-3	NA	CAWKVPSTDTQYF	TGTGCCTGGAAGGTGCCCAGCACAGATACGCAGTATTTT
TRBV29-1	NA	TRBJ1-1	NA	CSVVRGVNTEAFF	TGCAGCGTTGTCCGGGGGGTGAACACTGAAGCTTTCTTT
TRBV18	NA	TRBJ1-1	NA	CASCASRESEAFF	TGTGCCAGCTGCGCAAGCAGGGAGTCTGAAGCTTTCTTT
TRBV6-5	NA	TRBJ1-4	TRBD1	CASSNRGPEKLFF	TGTGCCAGCAGTAATAGGGGGCCTGAAAAACTGTTTTTT
TRBV30	NA	TRBJ2-7	NA	CAWTGSYEQYF	TGTGCCTGGACAGGATCTTACGAGCAGTACTTC
TRBV30	NA	TRBJ1-2	NA	CAWSRGVNYGYTF	TGTGCCTGGAGTCGCGGTGTTAACTATGGCTACACCTTC
TRBV27	NA	TRBJ2-1	NA	CASSLKTGYEQFF	TGTGCCAGCAGTTTAAAGACTGGCTATGAGCAGTTCTTC
TRBV30	NA	TRBJ2-1	TRBD2	CAWNPGGGRAYNEQFF	TGTGCCTGGAACCCGGGAGGGGGGAGGGCCTACAATGAGCAGTTCTTC
TRBV6-1	NA	TRBJ1-1	NA	CASRYDRGTEAFF	TGTGCCAGCAGATATGACAGAGGCACTGAAGCTTTCTTT
TRBV5-6	NA	TRBJ2-1	NA	CASSLESPYNEQFF	TGTGCCAGCAGCCTAGAGTCCCCCTACAATGAGCAGTTCTTC
TRBV5-1	NA	TRBJ2-5	NA	CASSSPGTRETQYF	TGCGCCAGCAGCTCCCCCGGGACCCGAGAGACCCAGTACTTC
TRBV7-8	NA	TRBJ2-3	TRBD2	CASSLGASGSTDTQYF	TGTGCCAGCAGCTTAGGGGCTAGCGGGAGTACAGATACGCAGTATTTT
TRBV21-1	NA	TRBJ1-5	NA	CASSNPKGTDNQPQHF	TGTGCCAGCAGCAACCCCAAAGGGACAGACAATCAGCCCCAGCATTTT
TRBV2	NA	TRBJ2-1	TRBD2	CASIRGTSQGSEQFF	TGTGCCAGCATTCGAGGGACTAGCCAGGGTAGTGAGCAGTTCTTC
TRBV30	NA	TRBJ1-1	TRBD1	CASLGGRGHTEAFF	TGTGCCTCCCTCGGCGGCAGGGGGCACACTGAAGCTTTCTTT
TRBV2	NA	TRBJ2-1	TRBD2	CASSEALAGSTNEQFF	TGTGCCAGCAGTGAAGCGCTAGCGGGTTCAACCAATGAGCAGTTCTTC
TRBV30	NA	TRBJ2-7	TRBD1	CAWSGSGTGLDF	TGTGCCTGGAGTGGATCCGGGACAGGGCTAGACTTC
TRBV7-3	NA	TRBJ2-1	NA	CASSYPGRADEQFF	TGTGCCAGCAGCTACCCGGGCCGGGCAGATGAGCAGTTCTTC
TRBV5-8	NA	TRBJ1-2	TRBD1	CASSLEAGTGVVGYTF	TGTGCCAGCAGCTTGGAGGCCGGGACAGGGGTGGTTGGCTACACCTTC
TRBV11-1	NA	TRBJ2-2	TRBD2	CASRPGGTGELFF	TGTGCCAGCAGGCCGGGGGGCACCGGGGAGCTGTTTTTT
TRBV18	once	TRBJ2-7	TRBD1	CASSPQQGSSYEQYF	TGTGCCAGCTCACCACAACAGGGGAGCTCCTACGAGCAGTACTTC